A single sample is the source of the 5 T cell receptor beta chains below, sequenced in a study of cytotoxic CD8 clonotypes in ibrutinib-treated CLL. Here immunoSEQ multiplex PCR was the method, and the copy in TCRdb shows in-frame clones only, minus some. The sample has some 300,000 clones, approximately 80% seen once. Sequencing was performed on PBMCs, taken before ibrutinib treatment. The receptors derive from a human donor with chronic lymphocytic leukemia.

CDR3 coding DNA: TGCAGCGTCACAGGGGGGCAAGAGACCCAGTACTTC. Its protein product is CSVTGGQETQYF. The chain is built from TRBV29-1 and TRBJ2-5; 8 bases agree with TRBD1. This CDR3 is built from 12 residues. V gave up 6 bases and J gave up 2 bases; unmatched junction bases: 2. The germline gives CDR1 SQVTM, CDR2 ANQGSEA.

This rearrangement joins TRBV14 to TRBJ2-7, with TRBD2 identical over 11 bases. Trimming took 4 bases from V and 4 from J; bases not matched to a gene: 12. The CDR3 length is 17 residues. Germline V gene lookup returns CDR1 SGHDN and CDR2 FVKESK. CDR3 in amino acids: CASSPSLGLAVKYEQYF. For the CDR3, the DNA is TGTGCCAGCAGCCCCAGCTTGGGACTAGCGGTCAAATACGAGCAGTACTTC. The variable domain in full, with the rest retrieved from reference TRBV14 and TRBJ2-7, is EAGVTQFPSHSVIEKGQTVTLRCDPISGHDNLYWYRRVMGKEIKFLLHFVKESKQDESGMPNNRFLAERTGGTYSTLKVQPAELEDSGVYFCASSPSLGLAVKYEQYFGPGTRLTVT.

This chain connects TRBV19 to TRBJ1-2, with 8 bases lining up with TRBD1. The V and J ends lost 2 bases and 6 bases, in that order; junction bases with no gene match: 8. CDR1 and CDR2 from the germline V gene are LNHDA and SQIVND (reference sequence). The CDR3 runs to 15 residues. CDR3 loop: CASSIYPSRGHGYTF. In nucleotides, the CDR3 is TGTGCCAGTAGTATATACCCCTCCAGGGGGCATGGCTACACCTTC. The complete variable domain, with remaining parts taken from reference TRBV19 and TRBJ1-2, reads DGGITQSPKYLFRKEGQNVTLSCEQNLNHDAMYWYRQDPGQGLRLIYYSQIVNDFQKGDIAEGYSVSREKKESFPLTVTSAQKNPTAFYLCASSIYPSRGHGYTFGSGTRLTVV.

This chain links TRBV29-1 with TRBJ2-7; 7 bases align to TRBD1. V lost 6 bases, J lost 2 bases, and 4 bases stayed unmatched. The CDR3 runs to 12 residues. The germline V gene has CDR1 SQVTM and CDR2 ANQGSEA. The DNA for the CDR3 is TGCAGCGTGGGACAGAATACCTACGAGCAGTACTTC. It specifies CSVGQNTYEQYF.

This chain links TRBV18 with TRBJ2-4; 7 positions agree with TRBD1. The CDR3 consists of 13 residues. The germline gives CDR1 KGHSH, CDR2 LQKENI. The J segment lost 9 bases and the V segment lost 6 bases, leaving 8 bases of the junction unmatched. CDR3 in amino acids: CASSPIGQAIQYF. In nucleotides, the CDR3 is TGTGCCAGCTCCCCCATTGGACAGGCCATTCAGTACTTC.